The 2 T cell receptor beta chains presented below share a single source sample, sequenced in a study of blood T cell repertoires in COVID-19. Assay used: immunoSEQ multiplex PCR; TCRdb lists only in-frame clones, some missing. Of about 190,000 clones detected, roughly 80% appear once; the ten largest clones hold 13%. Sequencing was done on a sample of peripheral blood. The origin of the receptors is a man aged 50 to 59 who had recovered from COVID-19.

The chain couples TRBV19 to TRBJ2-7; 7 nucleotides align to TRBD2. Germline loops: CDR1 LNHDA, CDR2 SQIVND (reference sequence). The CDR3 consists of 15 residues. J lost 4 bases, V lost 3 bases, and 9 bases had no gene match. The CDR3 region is CASSIGAGLSYEQYF. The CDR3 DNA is TGTGCCAGTAGTATTGGGGCGGGACTAAGTTACGAGCAGTACTTC. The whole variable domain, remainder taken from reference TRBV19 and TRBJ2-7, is DGGITQSPKYLFRKEGQNVTLSCEQNLNHDAMYWYRQDPGQGLRLIYYSQIVNDFQKGDIAEGYSVSREKKESFPLTVTSAQKNPTAFYLCASSIGAGLSYEQYFGPGTRLTVT.

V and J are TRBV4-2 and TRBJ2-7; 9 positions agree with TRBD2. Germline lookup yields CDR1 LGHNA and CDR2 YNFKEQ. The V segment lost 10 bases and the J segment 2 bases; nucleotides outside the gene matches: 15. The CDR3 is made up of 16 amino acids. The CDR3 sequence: CATSEGLAGITYEQYF. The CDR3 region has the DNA TGTGCCACATCCGAGGGGCTAGCGGGAATCACCTACGAGCAGTACTTC.